A few counts support the clone carrying this T cell receptor (beta chain). This entry is derived from a study of response to subunit inactivated influenza vaccine. The CDR3 extends over 21 amino acids. V was pared by 0 bases and J by 0 bases, with 24 bases between. CDR1 and CDR2 (germline): MNHEY, SVGEGT. Each CDR3 protein gets one entry after TCRdb re-called the RT-PCR reads with MiXCR. The table records about 540,000 distinct CDR3 sequences, less than 25% of them present only once. These data were also reused for a study on T cells expressing NK-cell markers. That paper adds: Libraries used 5'RACE template switching adding universal primer site and UMIs. In four donors, these clonotypes also led the CD3+CD56-NKG2C+ fraction.

The TCR was taken from a man in his forties or fifties who received an inactivated influenza vaccine. Source: CD4+ T cells sorted from PBMCs, taken roughly 12 days after vaccination. This rearrangement joins TRBV6-2 or TRBV6-3 to TRBJ2-4; D ambiguous. The CDR3 protein is CASSYSISERLKDLAKNIQYF. The CDR3 nucleotides read TGTGCCAGCAGTTACTCGATTTCTGAGAGACTCAAAGACTTAGCCAAAAACATTCAGTACTTC.